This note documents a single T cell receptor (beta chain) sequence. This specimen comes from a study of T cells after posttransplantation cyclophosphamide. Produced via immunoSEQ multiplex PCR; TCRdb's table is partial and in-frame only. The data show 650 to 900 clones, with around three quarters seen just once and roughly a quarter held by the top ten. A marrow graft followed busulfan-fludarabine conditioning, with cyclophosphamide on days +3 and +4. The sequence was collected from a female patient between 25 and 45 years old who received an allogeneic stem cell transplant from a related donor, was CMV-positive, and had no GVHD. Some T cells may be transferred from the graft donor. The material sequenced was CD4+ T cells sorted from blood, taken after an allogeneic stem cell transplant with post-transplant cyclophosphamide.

The CDR3 sequence is CSVSPRVDTQYF. The CDR3, as DNA: TGCAGCGTTTCCCCCCGGGTCGATACGCAGTATTTT. The chain recombines TRBV29-1 with TRBJ2-3; D remains ambiguous. Germline CDR1 reads SQVTM; CDR2 reads ANQGSEA. Trimming pared 5 bases from V and 6 bases from J, leaving 12 bases between. The CDR3 has 12 residues.